This T cell receptor beta chain was retrieved from a study of OX40 agonist ivuxolimab in advanced cancers. Study-wide results and limits: Low normalized T-cell clonal expansion was also seen in some nonresponders. Among the lowest peripheral clonal expansion occurred in 0.1-3.0 mg/kg partial responders.

With respect to this clone: Its antigen is unknown.

The germline V gene encodes CDR1 MGHRA and CDR2 YSYEKL. V shed 7 bases and J shed 4 bases, with 11 bases lying between them. The CDR3 extends over 13 amino acids. Blood was sampled at baseline, cycle 4 day 1, and cycle 7 day 1. Profiling relied on immunoSEQ multiplex PCR, and the TCRdb table lists in-frame clones only, not all of them. The sample yields tens of thousands of clones, 86% seen once. The source is an adult with an advanced solid tumor such as melanoma, head and neck, liver or kidney cancer. This rearrangement joins TRBV4-1 to TRBJ1-3; TRBD1 might be the D (6 bases). Sample: CD4+ or CD8+ T cells sorted from blood, taken in a trial of the OX40 agonist ivuxolimab. CDR3 loop: CASTRDNGNTIYF. CDR3 DNA sequence: TGCGCCAGCACCCGGGACAACGGAAACACCATATATTTT.